Given below is one T cell receptor beta chain in context. Its matching antigen is unknown. These data come from a study of vaccination effects on CD4 cells after COVID-19. V shed 0 bases and J 3 bases; nucleotides not matched to a gene: 4. The CDR3 runs to 15 residues. CDR1 LNHNV and CDR2 YYDKDF come from the germline V gene (reference sequence). Profiling relied on immunoSEQ multiplex PCR, and the TCRdb table lists in-frame clones only, not all of them. Here the sample spans 20,000 to 25,000 clones, roughly 76% being singletons. General study results and limits: After vaccination, at late timepoints, clones induced by infection and by vaccine contracted markedly.

Prior to sequencing, the ViraFEST assay stimulated PBMC with viral peptide pools, which expanded the antigen-specific CD4+ T cells. When nine to ten days of culture had elapsed, CD4+ T cells were isolated. Nucleocapsid antibodies stayed negative before and after vaccination, showing no earlier SARS-CoV-2 infection. The chain couples TRBV15 to TRBJ2-7, with 8 bases fitting TRBD1. This clonotype was sampled from a human donor who received a COVID-19 vaccine. The material sequenced was CD4+ T cells from PBMCs cultured with SARS-CoV-2 spike peptides, taken before COVID-19 vaccination. The CDR3 bases are TGTGCCACCAGCAGAGATCTGGACAGGGTCTACGAGCAGTACTTC. This translates into CATSRDLDRVYEQYF.